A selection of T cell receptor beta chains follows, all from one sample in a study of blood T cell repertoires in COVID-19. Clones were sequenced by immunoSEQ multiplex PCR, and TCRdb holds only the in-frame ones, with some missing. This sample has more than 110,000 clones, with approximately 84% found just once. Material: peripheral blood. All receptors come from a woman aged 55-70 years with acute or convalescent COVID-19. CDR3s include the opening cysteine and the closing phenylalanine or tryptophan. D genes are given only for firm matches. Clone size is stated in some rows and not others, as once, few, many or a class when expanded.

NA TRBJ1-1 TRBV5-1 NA CASTPGGSNTEAFF TGCGCCAGCACCCCGGGGGGATCGAACACTGAAGCTTTCTTT
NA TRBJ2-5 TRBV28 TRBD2 CASSQLADYQETQYF TGTGCCAGCAGTCAGCTAGCGGATTACCAAGAGACCCAGTACTTC
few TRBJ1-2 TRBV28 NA CASSLSQSRGYTF TGTGCCAGCAGTTTATCCCAATCGCGTGGCTACACCTTC
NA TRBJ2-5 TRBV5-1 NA CASSLAGGLVLNPVQETQYF TGCGCCAGCAGCTTGGCCGGGGGGCTAGTTCTAAACCCCGTCCAAGAGACCCAGTACTTC
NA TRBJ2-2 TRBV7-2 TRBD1 CASSSGTGGRGELFF TGTGCCAGCAGCTCAGGGACAGGGGGACGCGGGGAGCTGTTTTTT
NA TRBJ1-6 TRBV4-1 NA CASSQETAGNSPLHF TGCGCCAGCAGCCAAGAAACTGCGGGAAATTCACCCCTCCACTTT
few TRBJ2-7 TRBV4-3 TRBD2 CASSQDWAASGRAGEQYF TGCGCCAGCAGCCAAGATTGGGCGGCCAGCGGGAGGGCCGGGGAGCAGTACTTC
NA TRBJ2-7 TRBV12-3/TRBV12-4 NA CASGHPGIEQYF TGTGCCAGCGGGCACCCCGGGATTGAGCAGTACTTC
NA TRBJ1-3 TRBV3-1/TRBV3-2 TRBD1 CASSYTGAGNTIYF TGTGCCAGCAGCTATACAGGGGCAGGAAACACCATATATTTT
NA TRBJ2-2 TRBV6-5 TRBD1 CASSRTGGGTGELFF TGTGCCAGCAGTAGAACAGGGGGCGGTACCGGGGAGCTGTTTTTT
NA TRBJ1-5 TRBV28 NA CASSFSWRASQNQPQHF TGTGCCAGCAGTTTTTCGTGGCGGGCGTCCCAGAATCAGCCCCAGCATTTT
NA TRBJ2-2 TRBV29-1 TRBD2 CSVATSGRHTGELFF TGCAGCGTTGCTACTAGCGGGAGACACACCGGGGAGCTGTTTTTT
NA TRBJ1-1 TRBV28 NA CASTLRLEAFF TGTGCCAGCACCTTGCGGCTTGAAGCTTTCTTT
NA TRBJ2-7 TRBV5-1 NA CASSSAGEQYF TGCGCCAGCAGCTCCGCAGGCGAGCAGTACTTC
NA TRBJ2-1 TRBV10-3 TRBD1 CATDLGQGKNEQFF TGTGCCACGGACCTGGGACAGGGAAAGAATGAGCAGTTCTTC
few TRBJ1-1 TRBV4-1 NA CASSQDEPTEAFF TGCGCCAGCAGCCAAGACGAGCCCACTGAAGCTTTCTTT
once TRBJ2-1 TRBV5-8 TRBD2 CASRYGTSRYNEQFF TGTGCCAGCAGGTATGGGACTAGCAGATACAATGAGCAGTTCTTC
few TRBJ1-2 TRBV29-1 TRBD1 CSVHAPTGDGYTF TGCAGCGTACATGCCCCCACAGGGGATGGCTACACCTTC
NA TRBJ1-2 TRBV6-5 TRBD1 CASSFGQGAFNYGYTF TGTGCCAGCAGTTTCGGTCAGGGGGCGTTTAACTATGGCTACACCTTC
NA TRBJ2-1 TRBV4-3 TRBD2 CASSPNRDYHEQFF TGCGCCAGCAGCCCGAACCGGGACTACCACGAGCAGTTCTTC
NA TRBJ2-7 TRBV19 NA CASSIFGQGSYEQYF TGTGCCAGTAGTATTTTCGGGCAGGGCTCCTACGAGCAGTACTTC
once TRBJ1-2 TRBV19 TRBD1 CASTRDRGRGYTF TGTGCCAGTACCAGAGACAGGGGAAGGGGCTACACCTTC
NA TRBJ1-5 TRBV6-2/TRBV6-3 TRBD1 CASSSHRTGGVWQPQHF TGTGCCAGCAGCTCACACCGAACAGGGGGCGTTTGGCAGCCCCAGCATTTT
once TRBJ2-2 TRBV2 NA CASSGSVNTGELFF TGTGCCAGCAGTGGGTCAGTGAACACCGGGGAGCTGTTTTTT
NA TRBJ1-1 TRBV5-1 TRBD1 CASSLDDRGTEAFF TGCGCCAGCAGCTTGGACGACAGGGGCACTGAAGCTTTCTTT
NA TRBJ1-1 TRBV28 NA CASSPLGSHTEAFF TGTGCCAGCAGTCCCCTAGGAAGTCACACTGAAGCTTTCTTT
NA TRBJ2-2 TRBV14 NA CASSRDSQAYTGELFF TGTGCCAGCAGCCGTGACTCCCAAGCATACACCGGGGAGCTGTTTTTT
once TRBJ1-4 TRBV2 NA CASSEPLSSENEKLFF TGTGCCAGCAGTGAACCCCTGTCGTCGGAGAATGAAAAACTGTTTTTT
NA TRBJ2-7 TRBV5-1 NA CASSLLSGRTTYEQYF TGCGCCAGCAGCTTGTTGTCGGGTCGTACGACCTACGAGCAGTACTTC